The next 16 T cell receptor beta chains were all read from a single sample in a study of T-cell memory formation after mild COVID-19. In TCRdb, the 5' RACE reads were re-called with MiXCR into one record per CDR3 protein. The table shows approximately 190,000 distinct CDR3 sequences, with about 18% occurring only once. What was sequenced was PBMCs or a T cell subset sorted from them (not recorded which). Receptors originate from an adult woman who had mild COVID-19 (a few samples of this study predate the infection). Cell type and time point are not known.

This clonotype was picked up a small number of times. The J gene is TRBJ2-7, the V gene TRBV7-9, with D possibly being TRBD2 (6 bases). The CDR3 is made up of 15 amino acids. In germline, CDR1 is SEHNR, CDR2 FQNEAQ (reference sequence). V gave up 0 bases and J gave up 5 bases, with 14 bases separating them. In DNA, the CDR3 is TGTGCCAGCAGCTTAGCGGGAGGTAACAGGAACGAGCAGTACTTC. This encodes CASSLAGGNRNEQYF.

This clonotype has just a few counts. The chain uses TRBV6-5 and TRBJ2-7; 8 nucleotides align to TRBD1. The CDR3 has 14 residues. Germline V gene sequence: CDR1 MNHEY, CDR2 SVGAGI. Trimming took 5 bases from V and 0 from J; bases not matched to a gene: 3. The CDR3 DNA follows: TGTGCCAGCAGTACAGACAGGGGCTCCTACGAGCAGTACTTC. It codes for CASSTDRGSYEQYF.

The chain carries TRBV6-5 and TRBJ2-5; 9 bases align to TRBD1. Looked up from germline, CDR1 is MNHEY and CDR2 is SVGAGI. There are 15 residues in the CDR3. V dropped 5 bases and J dropped 5; count of bases not matched to a gene: 9. The CDR3 nucleotides read TGTGCCAGCAGTCATCAACAGGGGGCGCGGGAGACCCAGTACTTC. Translated: CASSHQQGARETQYF.

This clonotype came up a few times. This chain links TRBV20-1 with TRBJ1-2; D call uncertain. Germline values: CDR1 DFQATT, CDR2 SNEGSKA (reference sequence). Trimming cost V 2 bases and J 3 bases, with 16 bases left between them. The CDR3 is made up of 15 amino acids. In nucleotides, the CDR3 is TGCAGTGCTAGACTTGACTTCACAGAATACTATGGCTACACCTTC. Residues: CSARLDFTEYYGYTF.

The CDR3 DNA follows: TGTGCCAGTAGTACGTCCATGGGACGTGGGGGACCCCAGCATTTT. Translation: CASSTSMGRGGPQHF. V is TRBV19 and J is TRBJ1-5, with D maybe TRBD1 (5 bases). The CDR3 runs to 15 residues. With 4 bases removed from V and 10 bases from J, the gap between germline ends came to 20 bases. Germline CDR1 is LNHDA and CDR2 is SQIVND (reference sequence).

The chain combines TRBV12-3 or TRBV12-4 with TRBJ1-2, with D uncertain. The CDR3 runs 12 residues. Trimming stripped 1 base from V and 4 bases from J, with 4 bases between. The CDR3 protein is CASSLGPYGYTF. The CDR3 DNA follows: TGTGCCAGCAGTTTAGGGCCCTATGGCTACACCTTC.

The CDR3 DNA sequence: TGTGCCAGCAGCCCTCGACAGGGCGTCAATCAGCCCCAGCATTTT. This translates into CASSPRQGVNQPQHF. This chain links TRBV12-3 or TRBV12-4 with TRBJ1-5, with 7 bases aligning to TRBD1. The CDR3 is 15 amino acids. Germline trimming cut 6 bases from V and 3 bases from J; bases unmatched to any gene: 8.

This chain joins TRBV6-2 or TRBV6-3 and TRBJ2-1; 9 bases align to TRBD1. The length of the CDR3 is 15 residues. V lost 6 bases and J lost 4; bases outside the gene matches: 7. From germline, CDR1 is MNHEY and CDR2 SVGEGT. CDR3 sequence (DNA): TGTGCCAGCAGAACTACCGGGACAGGGTACAATGAGCAGTTCTTC. Amino acids: CASRTTGTGYNEQFF.

At least ten counts were recorded for this clonotype. The CDR3 DNA sequence: TGTGCCAGCAGCTTTGGCCTAGCGGGATACAATGAGCAGTTCTTC. It translates to CASSFGLAGYNEQFF. The chain couples TRBV11-2 to TRBJ2-1, with 9 bases identical to TRBD2. Germline V CDR1 and CDR2: SGHAT, FQNNGV. This CDR3 has 15 amino acids. V gave up 3 bases and J gave up 4 bases; unmatched junction bases: 4.

This sequence joins TRBV12-3 or TRBV12-4 and TRBJ2-5; D may be TRBD1 (5 bases). Trimming took 6 bases from V and 5 from J, leaving 13 bases between them. The CDR3 length is 13 residues. CDR3 region: CASSPTERETQYF. The CDR3 DNA is TGTGCCAGCAGCCCGACAGAGAGGGAGACCCAGTACTTC.

The V and J genes are TRBV11-1 and TRBJ1-5; D is unresolved. Trimming took 2 bases from V and 7 from J, leaving 9 bases between them. The CDR3 has 13 residues. Germline lookup yields CDR1 SGHAT and CDR2 FQDESV (reference sequence). CDR3 protein: CASSLQVGQPQHF. CDR3 nucleotides: TGTGCCAGCAGCTTACAGGTAGGACAGCCCCAGCATTTT.

This clonotype has only a few counts. V usage is TRBV12-3 or TRBV12-4 and J usage is TRBJ2-6, with 7 bases fitting TRBD2. With V trimmed by 1 base and J by 4 bases, 4 bases remained unmatched. CDR3 length equals 16 residues. Here the CDR3 DNA reads TGTGCCAGCAGTTTAGGGGGGAGGGCCGGGGCCAACGTCCTGACTTTC. Its translation: CASSLGGRAGANVLTF.

This clonotype was counted only a few times. The gene calls are TRBV20-1 and TRBJ2-7; TRBD2 matches 7 bases. V lost 6 bases to trimming and J lost 2 bases; unmatched junction nucleotides: 10. The CDR3 has 14 residues. Germline-derived CDR1 and CDR2 are DFQATT and SNEGSKA (reference sequence). As DNA, the CDR3 is TGCAGTGCGGGGTTTTCAGCGGGGCCCTACGAGCAGTACTTC. Translation gives CSAGFSAGPYEQYF.

V is TRBV3-1 and J is TRBJ1-1; 10 bases match TRBD1. This CDR3 comprises 13 residues. The V gene's germline CDR1 is LGHDT and CDR2 YNNKEL (reference sequence). V gave up 1 base and J gave up 11 bases; unmatched junction bases: 4. The CDR3 protein is CASSQVRGQGAFF. The CDR3 DNA follows: TGTGCCAGCAGCCAAGTTAGGGGACAGGGGGCTTTCTTT.

Only a few counts were recorded for this clonotype. V is TRBV24-1 and J is TRBJ1-4; 7 nucleotides align to TRBD1. V lost 7 bases, J lost 2 bases, and 0 bases stayed unmatched. Germline V gives CDR1 KGHDR, CDR2 SFDVKD. This CDR3 is 13 amino acids long. Written as DNA, the CDR3 is TGTGCCACCAGGGACAGGACTAATGAAAAACTGTTTTTT. This translates into CATRDRTNEKLFF.

The chain is built from TRBV12-3 or TRBV12-4 and TRBJ1-1, with 10 positions matching TRBD1. The CDR3 totals 12 residues. Losses at the gene ends were 6 bases for V and 7 bases for J; bases not matched to a gene: 2. The CDR3 reads CASSRTGGEAFF. In DNA, the CDR3 is TGTGCCAGCAGCAGGACAGGGGGTGAAGCTTTCTTT.